This is a list of T cell receptor beta chains from one sample in a study of cytomegalovirus exposure and HLA in healthy donors. The assay was immunoSEQ multiplex PCR, and TCRdb's table has in-frame clones only and misses some. The top ten clones hold less than 6% of a sample with about 120,000 clones, over 75% of them seen once. The source material was PBMCs. The receptors originated from a man aged 18 to 35 in good health and CMV-seropositive. The CDR3 runs from the conserved cysteine through the conserved F or W. A D gene is named only where the DNA matches it firmly. The size of a clone is reported for some rows only, either as once, few or many, or as a class for expanded clones.

CDR3nt	CDR3aa	abundance	v_gene	d_gene	j_gene
TGTGCCAGCAGGGACCATTTCAGGGGAGACACTGAAGCTTTCTTT	CASRDHFRGDTEAFF	NA	TRBV28	NA	TRBJ1-1
TGTGCCAGCAGCTCCCGTATAGACAATGAGCAGTTCTTC	CASSSRIDNEQFF	NA	TRBV6-5	NA	TRBJ2-1
TGCGCCAGCAGCCAAAACACAGCTGAAGCTTTCTTT	CASSQNTAEAFF	NA	TRBV4-1	NA	TRBJ1-1
TGTGCCAGCGGCGGGACGAAAGGCACTGAAGCTTTCTTT	CASGGTKGTEAFF	NA	TRBV7-9	NA	TRBJ1-1
TGTGCCAGCAGCTTGGGACAGGCCCCCTACGAGCAGTACTTC	CASSLGQAPYEQYF	NA	TRBV5-4	NA	TRBJ2-7
TGTGCCAGCAGTTCCCTGAGGACAGTGGGCACAGATACGCAGTATTTT	CASSSLRTVGTDTQYF	once	TRBV27	NA	TRBJ2-3
TGCGCCAGCAGCTTGGTTCGGGGGGAGACCCAGTACTTC	CASSLVRGETQYF	NA	TRBV5-1	NA	TRBJ2-5
TGTGCCATCAGGCAAGGACAGGCAACCTACGAGCAGTACTTC	CAIRQGQATYEQYF	NA	TRBV10-3	TRBD1	TRBJ2-7
TGTGCCAGCAGTGCACTAGCGAATTACAATGAGCAGTTCTTC	CASSALANYNEQFF	NA	TRBV6-6	TRBD2	TRBJ2-1
TGTGCCAGCAGTTTATCCGGGGGGCCGTACGAGCAGTACTTC	CASSLSGGPYEQYF	NA	TRBV28	NA	TRBJ2-7
TGTGCCAGCAGCTTACTGGGGGCTGAGCAGTTCTTC	CASSLLGAEQFF	few	TRBV11-2	NA	TRBJ2-1
TGCAGCGCCATCCCCTTTGCGACAGGGCCGCAGGAGACCCAGTACTTC	CSAIPFATGPQETQYF	NA	TRBV29-1	TRBD1	TRBJ2-5
TGCAGCGTTCAGGGGGAGAGATCTAGCACAGATACGCAGTATTTT	CSVQGERSSTDTQYF	few	TRBV29-1	TRBD1	TRBJ2-3
TGTGCCAGCTCTTTTGGGAGGACCGGGGGAGTGTACAATGAGCAGTTCTTC	CASSFGRTGGVYNEQFF	NA	TRBV11-2	NA	TRBJ2-1